This TCR beta chain was profiled in a study of blood T cell repertoires in COVID-19 (dated by TCRdb to 2018 to 2021). As for the study more broadly: Collaborator samples came from the United States, Italy and Spain and covered acute and convalescent phases of COVID-19. The material from the prospective study consisted of cDNA or gDNA derived from T cells, B-cell-depleted T cells, or PBMCs. Deeply sampled blood TCRbeta repertoires from subjects exposed to, actively infected with, or recovered from COVID-19 were included in the dataset. The repertoires were made available in a free public database intended to serve as a resource for research on the immune response to SARS-CoV-2. The samples were drawn from two sources: the first 160 participants of the ongoing ImmuneRACE study, and fewer than 1,500 subjects contributed by 6 global collaborators. Sample metadata almost always included a de-identified subject ID, COVID-19 status, age in years and sex. Where available, HLA class I and class II types were obtained from metadata supplied by the sample provider rather than from assay-based typing.

TCRbeta CDR3 regions were amplified from genomic DNA using the immunoSEQ Assay, a bias-controlled multiplex PCR. The source study handled its data this way. The number of nucleated cells in each sample was estimated by amplification of reference gene primers within the assay. Sequence reads were collapsed and filtered to measure the absolute abundance of every unique TCRbeta CDR3 rearrangement. For each sample, productive Simpson clonality was calculated by taking the square root of Simpson's diversity index across productive rearrangements. TCRdb re-hosts the immuneACCESS table, in-frame sequences only. Its copies lack some clones; in the studies checked, an unresolved V gene accounts for under half of them, and the cause for the rest is not known. The V and J calls and clone size come from that table; D and trimming were worked out from the DNA. This sample gives some 300,000 clones in total; 86% of them show up just once. The top ten hold around 14% of the sample.

Remarks on this clone: This receptor's antigen is unknown. Base-call qualities are not available, and no considerably larger clone is one nucleotide away.

General study outcomes and caveats: The quantity of clinical and demographic metadata differed by source and by participant and was supplied without curation.

At one collaborating source in Seattle, patients were enrolled during active infection and were followed longitudinally through the course of disease. Whole blood was collected in K2EDTA tubes by collaborating institutions according to the institutions' own protocols. Collaborator samples were shipped for TCRbeta analysis as frozen whole blood, isolated PBMCs, or DNA extracted from either sample type. Taken from the germline V gene, the CDR1 and CDR2 loops are SGHVS and FNYEAQ. The CDR3 runs 15 residues from the cysteine to the phenylalanine. Just the 45-base CDR3 DNA is kept, in frame starting at base 1. V ends up 4 bases short and J 0 bases short, with an unmatched junction base count of 5.

This chain is built from TRBV7-6 and TRBJ1-1; 7 central nucleotides agree with TRBD1. The sequenced sample was peripheral blood. The TCR originated in a woman in her 70s with COVID-19, enrolled during active disease. The encoded CDR3 is CASSSFDRVNTEAFF. The nucleotide sequence is given as TGTGCCAGCAGCTCGTTTGACAGGGTGAACACTGAAGCTTTCTTT.